This TCR beta chain was obtained from a study of blood T cell repertoires in COVID-19 (TCRdb year 2020). For the study in its entirety: The collaborator samples originated in the United States, Italy and Spain and spanned the acute and convalescent phases of COVID-19. The prospective study material was composed of cDNA or gDNA derived from T cells, B-cell-depleted T cells, or PBMCs. Deeply sampled blood TCRbeta repertoires from subjects exposed to, actively infected with, or recovered from COVID-19 were included in the dataset. The repertoires were released in a freely available public database meant as a resource for research on the immune response to SARS-CoV-2. The samples were drawn from two sources: the first 160 participants of the ongoing ImmuneRACE study, and fewer than 1,500 subjects contributed by 6 global collaborators. Nearly every sample came with metadata listing a de-identified subject ID, COVID-19 status, age in years and sex. HLA class I and class II types, where available, came from metadata supplied by the sample provider rather than from assay-based typing. Study-wide conclusions, independent of this receptor: How much clinical and demographic metadata was included differed by source and by participant, and the metadata was provided uncurated.

Participants in the prospective study were aged about 18 to 100 years, lived in about two dozen United States geographic areas, and enrolled through a virtual design. To assign participants to cohorts, the prospective study relied on clinical history that participants themselves reported in a screening survey and a study questionnaire. For ImmuneRACE Cohort 3, a participant was defined as recovered based on two consecutive negative NP/OP PCR tests, clearance by a healthcare professional, or resolution of symptoms. Mobile phlebotomists in the prospective study collected whole blood, serum and a nasopharyngeal or oropharyngeal swab from every participant. Over a 2-month period, participants in the prospective study had the option of providing additional blood draws and questionnaires. Before DNA extraction, prospective study blood samples were shipped either frozen or at room temperature. This clone appeared a few times. Its recognized antigen is unknown. Per-base quality was not reported, and no clone a single base away is much larger than it.

TCRbeta CDR3 regions were amplified from genomic DNA by means of the immunoSEQ Assay, a bias-controlled multiplex PCR. On the authors' methods: Nucleated cell counts per sample were estimated from amplification of reference gene primers within the assay. Sequence reads were collapsed and filtered to measure the absolute abundance of every unique TCRbeta CDR3 rearrangement. For each sample, productive Simpson clonality was calculated by taking the square root of Simpson's diversity index across productive rearrangements. Held by TCRdb, this immuneACCESS table contains in-frame sequences only and omits some clones. Under half of the omission traces to an unresolved V gene where checked; the cause of the rest is unknown. D and trimming were read from the DNA, whereas the V and J calls and clone size are those reported in that table. The sample table records about 250,000 clones; more than 75% of these occur just once. The top ten clones comprise 1.5% to 2% of the sample.

In the germline V gene, CDR1 corresponds to LGHNA and CDR2 to YNFKEQ. The germline V and J ends show losses of 5 bases and 2 bases respectively, and no gene match explains 13 bases of the junction. The CDR3 spans 17 residues, from the cysteine through the phenylalanine. Only CDR3 DNA remains: 51 bases, in frame from the first base. The TCR was taken from a woman between 50 and 59 years old who had recovered from COVID-19. The sequence is built from TRBV4-2 and TRBJ2-3, with 7 bases aligning to TRBD2. Sequenced sample: PBMCs or T cells enriched from blood (not recorded which). The bases read TGTGCCAGCAGCTCCCGGGGTACTAGCGAAAACACAGATACGCAGTATTTT. Its translation is CASSSRGTSENTDTQYF.